The rows below give T cell receptor beta chains drawn from one sample of a study of T cells in localized non-small cell lung cancer. Sequencing used immunoSEQ multiplex PCR; TCRdb keeps in-frame clones, though not all of them. The table shows roughly 40,000 clones, with around 87% occurring only once. The sample consisted of peripheral blood, taken before any cancer treatment. The receptors derive from a man between 18 and 49 years old with stage I lung adenocarcinoma. The CDR3 runs from the conserved cysteine through the conserved F or W. A D gene is named only where the DNA matches it firmly. Size values are once, few and many counts, or a class for expanded clones, and some rows have none.

J gene	D gene	V gene	clone size	CDR3 protein	CDR3 DNA
TRBJ1-1	.	TRBV7-9	.	CASSLERETEAFF	TGTGCCAGCAGCTTAGAGCGGGAAACTGAAGCTTTCTTT
TRBJ2-7	.	TRBV18	.	CTSSVSGRTYEQYF	TGTACCAGCTCAGTTTCTGGCCGGACCTACGAGCAGTACTTC
TRBJ1-1	.	TRBV28	.	CASSFTGIYYTEAFF	TGTGCCAGCAGTTTTACGGGAATTTATTACACTGAAGCTTTCTTT
TRBJ1-1	.	TRBV9	.	CASGLWETNTEAFF	TGTGCCAGCGGCCTCTGGGAGACGAACACTGAAGCTTTCTTT
TRBJ2-1	.	TRBV6-6	.	CASQGSSGHEQFF	TGTGCCAGCCAGGGGTCGTCGGGGCATGAGCAGTTCTTC
TRBJ1-4	.	TRBV2	few	CASSEEFGTPVGKLFF	TGTGCCAGCAGTGAAGAGTTCGGGACACCGGTCGGAAAACTGTTTTTT
TRBJ1-4	.	TRBV5-5	once	CASSFPANEKLFF	TGTGCCAGCAGCTTTCCAGCTAATGAAAAACTGTTTTTT
TRBJ1-5	.	TRBV11-2	.	CASSLNGPYQPQHF	TGTGCCAGCAGCCTAAATGGTCCGTATCAGCCCCAGCATTTT
TRBJ1-6	.	TRBV19	few	CASSINTRSSPLHF	TGTGCCAGTAGTATAAACACTCGAAGTTCACCCCTCCACTTT
TRBJ1-1	.	TRBV7-9	.	CASSLWKVDTEAFF	TGTGCCAGCAGCTTGTGGAAAGTGGACACTGAAGCTTTCTTT
TRBJ2-5	.	TRBV6-4	.	CASSRYKGILKETQYF	TGTGCCAGCAGTAGATACAAGGGTATACTTAAAGAGACCCAGTACTTC
TRBJ1-2	.	TRBV30	few	CAWCHQGLYGYTF	TGTGCCTGGTGTCATCAGGGGCTCTATGGCTACACCTTC
TRBJ2-7	.	TRBV7-6	few	CASSPPRGISYEQYF	TGTGCCAGCAGCCCGCCCCGCGGGATCTCCTACGAGCAGTACTTC
TRBJ1-2	TRBD1	TRBV7-9	.	CASTRSGTGYGYTF	TGTGCCAGCACCCGAAGCGGGACAGGCTATGGCTACACCTTC
TRBJ2-2	.	TRBV5-6	.	CASSPTFARTGELFF	TGTGCCAGCAGCCCTACCTTCGCGCGCACCGGGGAGCTGTTTTTT
TRBJ1-1	TRBD1	TRBV6-5	.	CASSYGPGQGEAFF	TGTGCCAGCAGTTACGGACCGGGACAGGGTGAAGCTTTCTTT
TRBJ2-1	.	TRBV29-1	.	CSVLNRTALNNEQFF	TGCAGCGTACTAAACCGGACAGCACTTAACAATGAGCAGTTCTTC
TRBJ1-1	.	TRBV19	.	CASSPSLGGATEAFF	TGTGCCAGTAGTCCCTCTCTTGGGGGGGCCACTGAAGCTTTCTTT
TRBJ2-1	TRBD2	TRBV5-1	.	CASSRAGGLSSYNEQFF	TGCGCCAGCAGCCGAGCGGGGGGCCTTAGCTCCTACAATGAGCAGTTCTTC
TRBJ1-2	.	TRBV2	.	CASSEIRNYGYTF	TGTGCCAGCAGTGAAATCCGGAACTATGGCTACACCTTC
TRBJ1-4	.	TRBV4-3	.	CASSLIFGPGEKLFF	TGCGCCAGCAGCCTGATCTTTGGACCAGGGGAAAAACTGTTTTTT
TRBJ2-2	TRBD1	TRBV12-5	.	CASGLQGPDTGELFF	TGTGCTAGTGGTTTACAGGGGCCGGACACCGGGGAGCTGTTTTTT
TRBJ1-5	.	TRBV30	.	CAWSASGRPQHF	TGTGCCTGGAGTGCCTCCGGGAGGCCCCAGCATTTT
TRBJ1-6	.	TRBV7-9	.	CASSLAYGGNSPLHF	TGTGCCAGCAGCTTAGCTTATGGAGGGAATTCACCCCTCCACTTT
TRBJ2-1	TRBD2	TRBV12-5	.	CASGPRGLAGWDEQFF	TGTGCTAGTGGTCCCCGCGGACTAGCGGGGTGGGATGAGCAGTTCTTC
TRBJ1-1	.	TRBV6-1	.	CASKPSSLTEAFF	TGTGCCAGCAAACCCAGCAGCCTCACTGAAGCTTTCTTT
TRBJ2-3	.	TRBV18	.	CASSPPLGTANTDTQYF	TGTGCCAGCTCACCACCGTTGGGAACAGCCAACACAGATACGCAGTATTTT
TRBJ2-5	.	TRBV4-3	.	CASSQDMANQETQYF	TGCGCCAGCAGCCAAGATATGGCCAACCAAGAGACCCAGTACTTC
TRBJ1-3	.	TRBV7-2	.	CASSFDRSSGNTIYF	TGTGCCAGCAGCTTCGACAGGAGCTCTGGAAACACCATATATTTT
TRBJ2-5	.	TRBV7-2	.	CARCSETQYF	TGTGCCAGGTGCAGCGAGACCCAGTACTTC
TRBJ2-5	.	TRBV19	.	CASSEWGLTQETQYF	TGTGCCAGTAGTGAATGGGGGCTGACTCAAGAGACCCAGTACTTC